This TCR beta chain stems from a study of early T cells in non-severe SARS-CoV-2 infection. Study information: Sequencing was performed on bulk RNA from unsorted whole blood, leaving chains unpaired.

Unique molecular identifiers were attached to individual cDNA molecules. One entry per CDR3 protein, called by TCRdb with MiXCR from the 5' RACE reads. Of tens of thousands of distinct CDR3 sequences listed, 11% are singletons. J was trimmed by 6 bases and V by 5 bases; bases with no gene match: 12. CDR1 is SGHAT and CDR2 is FQDESV in the germline V gene (reference sequence). The CDR3 totals 15 residues. This TCR was recovered from an adult who was a healthcare worker with PCR-confirmed SARS-CoV-2 infection or an uninfected control (not recorded which). Sequenced sample: whole blood. The rearrangement links TRBV11-1 to TRBJ1-1; TRBD1 aligns across 7 bases. Here the CDR3 reads CASSQQWTGRAEAFF. CDR3 DNA: TGTGCCAGCAGCCAACAGTGGACAGGCCGAGCTGAAGCTTTCTTT.